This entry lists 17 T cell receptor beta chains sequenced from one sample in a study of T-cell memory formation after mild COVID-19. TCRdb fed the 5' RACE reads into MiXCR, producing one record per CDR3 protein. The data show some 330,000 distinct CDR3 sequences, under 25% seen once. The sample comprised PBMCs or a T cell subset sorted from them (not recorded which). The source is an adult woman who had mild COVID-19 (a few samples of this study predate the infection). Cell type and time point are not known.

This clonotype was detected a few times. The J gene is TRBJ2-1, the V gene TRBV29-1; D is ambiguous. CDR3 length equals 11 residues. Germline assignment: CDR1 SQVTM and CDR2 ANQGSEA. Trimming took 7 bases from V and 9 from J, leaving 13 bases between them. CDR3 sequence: CSALLDGEQFF. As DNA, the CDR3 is TGCAGCGCCCTTCTGGATGGTGAGCAGTTCTTC.

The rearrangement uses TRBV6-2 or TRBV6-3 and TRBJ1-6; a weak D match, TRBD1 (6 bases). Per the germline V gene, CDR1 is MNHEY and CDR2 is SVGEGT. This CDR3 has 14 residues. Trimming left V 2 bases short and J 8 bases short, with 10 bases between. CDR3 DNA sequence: TGTGCCAGCAGTTACAACAGGGCTGATTCACCCCTCCACTTT. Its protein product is CASSYNRADSPLHF.

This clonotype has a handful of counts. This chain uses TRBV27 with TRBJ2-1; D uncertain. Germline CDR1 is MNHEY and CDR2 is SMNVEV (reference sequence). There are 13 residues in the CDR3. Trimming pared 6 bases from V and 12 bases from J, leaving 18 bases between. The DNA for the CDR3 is TGTGCCAGCAGGAGAAGGTGGGGTAACGGGCAGTTCTTC. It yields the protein CASRRRWGNGQFF.

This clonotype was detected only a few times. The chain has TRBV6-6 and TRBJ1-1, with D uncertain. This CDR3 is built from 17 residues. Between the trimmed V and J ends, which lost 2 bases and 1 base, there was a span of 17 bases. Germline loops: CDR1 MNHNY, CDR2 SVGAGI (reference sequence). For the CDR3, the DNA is TGTGCCAGCAGTTACCCGAGGACTGTACTCGGGAACACTGAAGCTTTCTTT. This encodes CASSYPRTVLGNTEAFF.

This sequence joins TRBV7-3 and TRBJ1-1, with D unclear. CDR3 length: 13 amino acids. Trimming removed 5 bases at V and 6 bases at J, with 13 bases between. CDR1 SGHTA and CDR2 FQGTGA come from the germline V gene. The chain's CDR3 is CASSQDLRAEAFF. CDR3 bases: TGTGCCAGCAGCCAGGACTTGAGGGCTGAAGCTTTCTTT.

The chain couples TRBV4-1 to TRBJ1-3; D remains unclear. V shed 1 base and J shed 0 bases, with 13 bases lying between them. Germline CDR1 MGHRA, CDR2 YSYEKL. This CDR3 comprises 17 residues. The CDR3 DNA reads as TGCGCCAGCAGCCAAGCGCTCGGGGTAATCTCTGGAAACACCATATATTTT. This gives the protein CASSQALGVISGNTIYF.

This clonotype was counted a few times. CDR3 sequence: CASSPGEWHEQYF. As DNA, the CDR3 is TGTGCCAGCAGTCCGGGGGAATGGCACGAGCAGTACTTC. The chain is built from TRBV6-5 and TRBJ2-7; possibly TRBD2 for D (6 bases). Between the trimmed V and J ends, which lost 5 bases and 5 bases, there was a span of 13 bases. The germline CDR1 and CDR2 sequences are MNHEY and SVGAGI. This CDR3 region has 13 residues.

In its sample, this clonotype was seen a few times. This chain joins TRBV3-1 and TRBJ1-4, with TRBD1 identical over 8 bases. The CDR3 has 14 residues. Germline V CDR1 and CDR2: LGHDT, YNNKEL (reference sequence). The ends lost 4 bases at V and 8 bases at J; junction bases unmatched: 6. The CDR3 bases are TGTGCCAGCAGCCGGACAGGGTTAGGAGAAAAACTGTTTTTT. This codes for CASSRTGLGEKLFF.

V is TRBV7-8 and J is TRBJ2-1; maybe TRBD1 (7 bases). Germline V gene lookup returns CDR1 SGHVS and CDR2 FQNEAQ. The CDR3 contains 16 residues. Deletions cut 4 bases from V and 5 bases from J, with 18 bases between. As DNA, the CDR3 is TGTGCCAGCAGCTCTACGCGGGACAGAGGTCACAATGAGCAGTTCTTC. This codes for CASSSTRDRGHNEQFF.

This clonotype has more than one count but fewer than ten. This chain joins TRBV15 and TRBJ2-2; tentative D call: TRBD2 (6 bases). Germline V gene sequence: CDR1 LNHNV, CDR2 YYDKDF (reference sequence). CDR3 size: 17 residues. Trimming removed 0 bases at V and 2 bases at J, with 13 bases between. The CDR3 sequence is CATSRETRSFNTGELFF. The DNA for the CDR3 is TGTGCCACCAGCAGAGAGACTAGGAGTTTTAACACCGGGGAGCTGTTTTTT.

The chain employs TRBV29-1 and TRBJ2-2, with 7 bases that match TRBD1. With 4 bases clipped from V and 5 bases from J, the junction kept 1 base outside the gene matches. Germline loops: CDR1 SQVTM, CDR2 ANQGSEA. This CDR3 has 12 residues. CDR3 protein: CSVARGTGELFF. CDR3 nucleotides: TGCAGCGTTGCCAGGGGGACCGGGGAGCTGTTTTTT.

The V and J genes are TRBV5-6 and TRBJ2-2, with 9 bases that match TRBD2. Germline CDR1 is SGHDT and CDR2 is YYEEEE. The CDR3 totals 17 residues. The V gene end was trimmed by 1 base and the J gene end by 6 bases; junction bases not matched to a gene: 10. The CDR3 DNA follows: TGTGCCAGCAGCTTGCGGTCCGGCGGGAGGGCCCCCGGGGAGCTGTTTTTT. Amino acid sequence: CASSLRSGGRAPGELFF.

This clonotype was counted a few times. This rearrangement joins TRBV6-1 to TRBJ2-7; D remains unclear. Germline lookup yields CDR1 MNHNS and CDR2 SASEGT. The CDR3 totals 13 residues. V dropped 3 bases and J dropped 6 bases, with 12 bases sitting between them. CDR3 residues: CASSESRPTEQYF. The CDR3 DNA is TGTGCCAGCAGTGAGAGCAGGCCGACCGAGCAGTACTTC.

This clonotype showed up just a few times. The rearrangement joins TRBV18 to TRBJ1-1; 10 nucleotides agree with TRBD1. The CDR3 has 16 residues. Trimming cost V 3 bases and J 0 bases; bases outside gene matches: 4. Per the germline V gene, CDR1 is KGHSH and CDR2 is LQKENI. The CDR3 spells CASSPLGTGVNTEAFF. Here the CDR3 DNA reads TGTGCCAGCTCACCGCTGGGGACAGGGGTGAACACTGAAGCTTTCTTT. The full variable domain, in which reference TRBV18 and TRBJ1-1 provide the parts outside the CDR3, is NAGVMQNPRHLVRRRGQEARLRCSPMKGHSHVYWYRQLPEEGLKFMVYLQKENIIDESGMPKERFSAEFPKEGPSILRIQQVVRGDSAAYFCASSPLGTGVNTEAFFGQGTRLTVV.

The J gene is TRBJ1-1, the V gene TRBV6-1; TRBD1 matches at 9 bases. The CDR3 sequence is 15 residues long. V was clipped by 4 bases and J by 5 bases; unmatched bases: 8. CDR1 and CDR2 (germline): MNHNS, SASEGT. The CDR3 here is CASSAATTGGTEAFF. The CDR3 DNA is TGTGCCAGCAGTGCGGCAACGACAGGGGGGACTGAAGCTTTCTTT.

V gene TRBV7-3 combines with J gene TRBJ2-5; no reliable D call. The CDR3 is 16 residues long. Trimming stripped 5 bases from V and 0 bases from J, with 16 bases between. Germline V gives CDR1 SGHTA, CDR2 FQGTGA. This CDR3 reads CASSLTGRRDQETQYF. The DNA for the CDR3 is TGTGCCAGCAGCCTCACTGGGCGCCGGGACCAAGAGACCCAGTACTTC. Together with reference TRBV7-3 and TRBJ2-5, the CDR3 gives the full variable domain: GAGVSQTPSNKVTEKGKYVELRCDPISGHTALYWYRQSLGQGPEFLIYFQGTGAADDSGLPNDRFFAVRPEGSVSTLKIQRTERGDSAVYLCASSLTGRRDQETQYFGPGTRLLVL.

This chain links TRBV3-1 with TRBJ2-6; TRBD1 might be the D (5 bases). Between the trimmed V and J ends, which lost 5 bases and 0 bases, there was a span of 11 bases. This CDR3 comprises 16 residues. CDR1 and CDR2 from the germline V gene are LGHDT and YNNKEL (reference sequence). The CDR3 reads CASSNTGLSGANVLTF. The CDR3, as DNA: TGTGCCAGCAGCAATACAGGCCTCTCTGGGGCCAACGTCCTGACTTTC.